The following is a TCR beta chain sequence with its context. Assay used: immunoSEQ multiplex PCR; TCRdb lists only in-frame clones, some missing. The data hold over 150,000 clones, with about 93% observed a single time. Looked up from germline, CDR1 is SNHLY and CDR2 is FYNNEI. This CDR3 contains 12 residues. Trimming took off 7 bases at V and 5 bases at J, with 11 bases between the two ends. These data are taken from a study of control samples from healthy donors and cancer patients. The sample comprised blood. The sequence came from a young man in good health. This sequence joins TRBV2 and TRBJ1-2, with no clear D. In DNA, the CDR3 is TGTGCCAGCACCACTTCGGGGTATGGCTACACCTTC. Its translation is CASTTSGYGYTF. Supplemented by reference TRBV2 and TRBJ1-2, the full variable domain reads EPEVTQTPSHQVTQMGQEVILRCVPISNHLYFYWYRQILGQKVEFLVSFYNNEISEKSEIFDDQFSVERPDGSNFTLKIRSTKLEDSAMYFCASTTSGYGYTFGSGTRLTVV.